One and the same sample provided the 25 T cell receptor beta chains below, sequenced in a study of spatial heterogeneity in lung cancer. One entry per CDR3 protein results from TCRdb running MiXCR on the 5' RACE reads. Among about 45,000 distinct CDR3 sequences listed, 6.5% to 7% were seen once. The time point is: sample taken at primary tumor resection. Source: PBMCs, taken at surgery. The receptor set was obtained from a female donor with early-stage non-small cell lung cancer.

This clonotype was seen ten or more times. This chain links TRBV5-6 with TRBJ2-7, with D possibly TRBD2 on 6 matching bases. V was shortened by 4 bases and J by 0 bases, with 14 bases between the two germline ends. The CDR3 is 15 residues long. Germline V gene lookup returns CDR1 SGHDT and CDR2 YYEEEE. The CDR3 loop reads CASSGGPGGSYEQYF. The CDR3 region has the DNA TGTGCCAGCAGCGGTGGACCCGGGGGCTCCTACGAGCAGTACTTC.

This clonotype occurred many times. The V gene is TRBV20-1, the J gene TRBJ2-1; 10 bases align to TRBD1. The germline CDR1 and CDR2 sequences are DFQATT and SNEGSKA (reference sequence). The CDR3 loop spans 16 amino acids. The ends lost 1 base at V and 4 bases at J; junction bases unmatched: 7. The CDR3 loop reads CSARGQGAVRYNEQFF. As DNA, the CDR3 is TGCAGTGCTAGAGGACAGGGGGCGGTCCGATACAATGAGCAGTTCTTC.

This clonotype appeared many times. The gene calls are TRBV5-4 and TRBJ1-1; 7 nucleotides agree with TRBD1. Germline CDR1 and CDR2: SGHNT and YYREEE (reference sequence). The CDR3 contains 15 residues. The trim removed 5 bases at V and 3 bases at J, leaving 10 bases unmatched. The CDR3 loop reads CASRPNRGFDTEAFF. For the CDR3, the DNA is TGTGCCAGCAGGCCAAACAGGGGATTTGACACTGAAGCTTTCTTT.

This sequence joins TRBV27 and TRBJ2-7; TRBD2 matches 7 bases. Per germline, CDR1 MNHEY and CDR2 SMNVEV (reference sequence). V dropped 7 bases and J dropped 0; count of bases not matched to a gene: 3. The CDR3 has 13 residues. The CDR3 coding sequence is TGTGCCAGCATGGGAGGGGCCTCCTACGAGCAGTACTTC. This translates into CASMGGASYEQYF.

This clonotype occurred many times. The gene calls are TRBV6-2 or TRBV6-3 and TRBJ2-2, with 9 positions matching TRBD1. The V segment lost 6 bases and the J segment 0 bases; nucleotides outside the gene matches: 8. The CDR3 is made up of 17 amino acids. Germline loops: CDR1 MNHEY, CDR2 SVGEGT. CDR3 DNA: TGTGCCAGCAGCCTCCGACAGGGGGACGCGAACACCGGGGAGCTGTTTTTT. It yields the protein CASSLRQGDANTGELFF.

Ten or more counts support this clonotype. CDR3 coding DNA: TGTGCCATCAGTGAGAGAAACGGAGAGACCCAGTACTTC. Its protein is CAISERNGETQYF. This chain connects TRBV10-3 to TRBJ2-5; D remains ambiguous. Germline V lookup: CDR1 ENHRY, CDR2 SYGVKD. This CDR3 has 13 amino acids. Trimming left V 2 bases short and J 4 bases short, with 8 bases between.

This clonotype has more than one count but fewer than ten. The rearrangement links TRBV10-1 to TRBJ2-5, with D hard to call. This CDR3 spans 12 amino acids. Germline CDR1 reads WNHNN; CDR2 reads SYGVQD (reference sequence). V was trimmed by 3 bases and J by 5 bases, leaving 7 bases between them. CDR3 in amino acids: CASSDQAETQYF. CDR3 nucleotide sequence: TGCGCCAGCAGTGACCAGGCTGAGACCCAGTACTTC.

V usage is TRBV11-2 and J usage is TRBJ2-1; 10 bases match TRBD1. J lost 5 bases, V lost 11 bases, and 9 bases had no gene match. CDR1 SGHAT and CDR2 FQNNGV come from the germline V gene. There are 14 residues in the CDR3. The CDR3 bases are TGTGCCGGTGACCCGGGACAGGGGAACAATGAGCAGTTCTTC. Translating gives CAGDPGQGNNEQFF.

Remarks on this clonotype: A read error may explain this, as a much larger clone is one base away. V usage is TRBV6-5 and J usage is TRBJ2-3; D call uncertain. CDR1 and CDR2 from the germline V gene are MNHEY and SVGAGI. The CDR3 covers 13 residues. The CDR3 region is CVSTYTSTDTQYF. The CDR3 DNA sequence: TGTGTCAGCACGTACACAAGCACAGATACGCAGTATTTT.

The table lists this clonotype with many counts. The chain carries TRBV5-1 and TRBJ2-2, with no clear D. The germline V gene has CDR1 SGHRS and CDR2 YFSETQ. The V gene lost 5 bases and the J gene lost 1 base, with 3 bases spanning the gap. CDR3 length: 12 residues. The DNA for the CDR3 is TGCGCCAGCAGGGAGAACACCGGGGAGCTGTTTTTT. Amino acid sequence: CASRENTGELFF.

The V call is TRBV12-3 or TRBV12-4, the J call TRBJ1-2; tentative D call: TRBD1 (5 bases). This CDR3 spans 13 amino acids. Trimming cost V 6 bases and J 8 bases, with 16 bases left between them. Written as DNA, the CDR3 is TGTGCCAGCAGCCGAAGCGGAGGGGAGGGCTACACCTTC. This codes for CASSRSGGEGYTF.

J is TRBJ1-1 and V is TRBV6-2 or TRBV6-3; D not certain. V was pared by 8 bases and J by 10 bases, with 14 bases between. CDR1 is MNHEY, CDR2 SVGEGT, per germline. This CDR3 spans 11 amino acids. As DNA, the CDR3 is TGTGCCAGCCGACTCCCGGGAGCAGCTTTCTTT. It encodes CASRLPGAAFF.

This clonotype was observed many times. The CDR3 DNA sequence: TGTGCCAGCAGCCAAGGCGGAGATACGCAGTATTTT. Its translation: CASSQGGDTQYF. V gene TRBV7-9 combines with J gene TRBJ2-3, with D hard to call. V lost 5 bases and J lost 5, with 8 bases in between. The germline CDR1 and CDR2 sequences are SEHNR and FQNEAQ (reference sequence). This CDR3 has 12 amino acids.

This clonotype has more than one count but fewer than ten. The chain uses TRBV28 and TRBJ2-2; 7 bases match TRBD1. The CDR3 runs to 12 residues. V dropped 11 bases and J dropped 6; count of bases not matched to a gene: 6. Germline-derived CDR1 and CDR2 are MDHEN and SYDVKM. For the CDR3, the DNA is TGTGCCTCTGACAGGGCCGCCGGGGAGCTGTTTTTT. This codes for CASDRAAGELFF.

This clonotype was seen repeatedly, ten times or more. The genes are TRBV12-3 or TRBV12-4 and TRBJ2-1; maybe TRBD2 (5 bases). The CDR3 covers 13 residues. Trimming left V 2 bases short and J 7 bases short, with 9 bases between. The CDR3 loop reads CASSLTEENEQFF. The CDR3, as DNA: TGTGCCAGCAGTTTAACGGAGGAGAATGAGCAGTTCTTC.

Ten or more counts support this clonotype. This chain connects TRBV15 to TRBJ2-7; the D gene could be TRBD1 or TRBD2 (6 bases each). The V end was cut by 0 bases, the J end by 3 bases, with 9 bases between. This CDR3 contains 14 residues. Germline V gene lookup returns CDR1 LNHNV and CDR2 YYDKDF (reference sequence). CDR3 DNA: TGTGCCACCAGCAGAGATAGGGGGGTCTACGAGCAGTACTTC. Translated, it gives CATSRDRGVYEQYF.

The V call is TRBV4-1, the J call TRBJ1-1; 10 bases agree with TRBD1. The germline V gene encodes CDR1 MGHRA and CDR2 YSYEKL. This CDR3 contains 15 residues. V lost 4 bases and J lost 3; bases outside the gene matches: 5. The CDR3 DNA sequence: TGCGCCAGCAGCCTGGGACAGGGGCGCGACACTGAAGCTTTCTTT. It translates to CASSLGQGRDTEAFF.

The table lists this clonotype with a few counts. The CDR3 DNA reads TGTGCCAGCAGCTTGCCGCTGACTAGGAACACTGAAGCTTTCTTT. This encodes CASSLPLTRNTEAFF. This chain uses TRBV5-4 with TRBJ1-1; D call uncertain. The CDR3 length is 15 residues. The germline V gene encodes CDR1 SGHNT and CDR2 YYREEE (reference sequence). Trimming removed 1 base from V and 1 base from J, with 11 bases in between.

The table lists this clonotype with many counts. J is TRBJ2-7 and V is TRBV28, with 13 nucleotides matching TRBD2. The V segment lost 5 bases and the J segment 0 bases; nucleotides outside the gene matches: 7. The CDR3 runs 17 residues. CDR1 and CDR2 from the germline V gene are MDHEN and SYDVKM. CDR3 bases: TGTGCCAGCAGTGGACTAGCGGGGGACAGGAGCTCCTACGAGCAGTACTTC. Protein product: CASSGLAGDRSSYEQYF. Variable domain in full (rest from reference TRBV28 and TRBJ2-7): DVKVTQSSRYLVKRTGEKVFLECVQDMDHENMFWYRQDPGLGLRLIYFSYDVKMKEKGDIPEGYSVSREKKERFSLILESASTNQTSMYLCASSGLAGDRSSYEQYFGPGTRLTVT.

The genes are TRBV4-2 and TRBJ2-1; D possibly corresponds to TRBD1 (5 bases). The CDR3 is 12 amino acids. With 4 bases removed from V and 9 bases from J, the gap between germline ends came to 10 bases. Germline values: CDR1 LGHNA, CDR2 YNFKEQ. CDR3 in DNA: TGTGCCAGCAGCCGGGCCGACAGTGAGCAGTTCTTC. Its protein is CASSRADSEQFF.

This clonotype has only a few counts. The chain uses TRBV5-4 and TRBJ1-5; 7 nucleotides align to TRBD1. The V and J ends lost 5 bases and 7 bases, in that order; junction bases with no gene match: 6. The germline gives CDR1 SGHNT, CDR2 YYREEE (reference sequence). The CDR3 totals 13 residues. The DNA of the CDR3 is TGTGCCAGCAGTCGTGACAGGGCCCAGCCCCAGCATTTT. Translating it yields CASSRDRAQPQHF.

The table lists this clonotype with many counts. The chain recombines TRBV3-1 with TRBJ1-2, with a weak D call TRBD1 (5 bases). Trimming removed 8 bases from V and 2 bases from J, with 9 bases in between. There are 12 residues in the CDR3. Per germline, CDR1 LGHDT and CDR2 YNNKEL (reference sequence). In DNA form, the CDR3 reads TGTGCCAGCCGGGACGGCAACTATGGCTACACCTTC. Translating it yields CASRDGNYGYTF.

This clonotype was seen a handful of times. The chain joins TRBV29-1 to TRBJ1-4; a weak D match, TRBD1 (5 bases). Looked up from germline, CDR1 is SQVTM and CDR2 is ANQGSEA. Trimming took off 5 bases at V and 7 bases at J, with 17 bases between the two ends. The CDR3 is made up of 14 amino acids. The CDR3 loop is CSVRGVSESEKLFF. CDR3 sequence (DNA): TGCAGCGTTCGAGGGGTTTCGGAGAGTGAAAAACTGTTTTTT.

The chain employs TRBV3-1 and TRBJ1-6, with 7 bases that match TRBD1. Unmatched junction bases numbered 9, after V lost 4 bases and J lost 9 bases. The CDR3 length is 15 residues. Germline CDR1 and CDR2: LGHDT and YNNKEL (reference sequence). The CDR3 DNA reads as TGTGCCAGCAGCCGGATCCAGGGGGGAAGTTCACCCCTCCACTTT. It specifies CASSRIQGGSSPLHF.

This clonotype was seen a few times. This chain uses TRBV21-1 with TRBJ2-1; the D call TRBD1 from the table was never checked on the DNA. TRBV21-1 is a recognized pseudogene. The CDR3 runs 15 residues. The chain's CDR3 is CASSKLDRALNEQFF. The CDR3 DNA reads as TGTGCCAGCAGCAAACTGGACAGGGCCCTAAATGAGCAGTTCTTC.